What follows is one T cell receptor beta chain and its context. This sample was included in a study of shared clonotypes between healthy human individuals. Trimming pared 7 bases from V and 0 bases from J, leaving 11 bases between. The CDR3 is 14 residues long. Looked up from germline, CDR1 is LNHDA and CDR2 is SQIVND (reference sequence). Clones were read by immunoSEQ multiplex PCR, and TCRdb kept only the in-frame ones, dropping some. The sample yields over 1.4 million clones, around 97% seen once. Sequencing input: naive CD4+ T cells sorted from blood. Subset reported: CD45RA+ positively selected. The receptor's source is a man under 40 in good health. The chain uses TRBV19 and TRBJ2-3; D perhaps matches TRBD2 (6 bases). The CDR3 reads CASIPAGSTDTQYF. CDR3 DNA sequence: TGTGCCAGTATCCCAGCGGGTAGCACAGATACGCAGTATTTT.